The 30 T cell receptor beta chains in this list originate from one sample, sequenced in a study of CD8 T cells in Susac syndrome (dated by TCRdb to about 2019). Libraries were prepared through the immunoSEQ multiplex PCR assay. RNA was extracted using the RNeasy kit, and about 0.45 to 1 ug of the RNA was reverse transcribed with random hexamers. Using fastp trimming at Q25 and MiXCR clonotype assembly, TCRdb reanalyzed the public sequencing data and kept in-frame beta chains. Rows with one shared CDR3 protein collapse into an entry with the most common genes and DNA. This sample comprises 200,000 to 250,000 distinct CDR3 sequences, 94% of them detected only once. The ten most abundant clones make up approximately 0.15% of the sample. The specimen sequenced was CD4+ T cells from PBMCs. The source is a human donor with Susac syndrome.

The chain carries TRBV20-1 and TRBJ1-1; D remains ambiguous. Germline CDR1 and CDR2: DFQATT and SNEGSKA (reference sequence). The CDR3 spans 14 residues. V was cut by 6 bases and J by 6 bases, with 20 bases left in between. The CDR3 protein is CSALQLQYVAEAFF. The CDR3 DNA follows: TGCAGTGCCCTACAGCTACAATACGTCGCTGAAGCTTTCTTT.

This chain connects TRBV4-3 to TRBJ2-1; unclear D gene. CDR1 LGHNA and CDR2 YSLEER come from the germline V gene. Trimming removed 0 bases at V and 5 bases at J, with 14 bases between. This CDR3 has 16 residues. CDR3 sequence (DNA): TGCGCCAGCAGCCAAGATCGTCTCAGCTACGACAATGAGCAGTTCTTC. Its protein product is CASSQDRLSYDNEQFF.

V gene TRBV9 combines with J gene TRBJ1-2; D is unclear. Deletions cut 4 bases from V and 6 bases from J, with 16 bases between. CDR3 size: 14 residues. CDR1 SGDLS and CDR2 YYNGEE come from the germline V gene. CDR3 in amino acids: CASSPPIGRDGYTF. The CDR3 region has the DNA TGTGCCAGCAGCCCACCGATCGGTAGGGATGGCTACACCTTC.

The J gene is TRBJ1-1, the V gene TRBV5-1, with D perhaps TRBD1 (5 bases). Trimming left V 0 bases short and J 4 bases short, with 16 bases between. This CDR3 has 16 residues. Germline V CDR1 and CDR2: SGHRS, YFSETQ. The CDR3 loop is CASSLAAGGRATEAFF. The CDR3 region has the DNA TGCGCCAGCAGCTTGGCCGCCGGGGGACGGGCCACTGAAGCTTTCTTT.

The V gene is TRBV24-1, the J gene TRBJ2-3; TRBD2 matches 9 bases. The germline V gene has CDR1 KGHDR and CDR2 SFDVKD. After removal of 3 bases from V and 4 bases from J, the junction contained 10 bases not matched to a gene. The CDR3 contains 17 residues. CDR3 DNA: TGTGCCACCAGTGATCCAAAGCGGGGGGTCAAACCAGATACGCAGTATTTT. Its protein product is CATSDPKRGVKPDTQYF.

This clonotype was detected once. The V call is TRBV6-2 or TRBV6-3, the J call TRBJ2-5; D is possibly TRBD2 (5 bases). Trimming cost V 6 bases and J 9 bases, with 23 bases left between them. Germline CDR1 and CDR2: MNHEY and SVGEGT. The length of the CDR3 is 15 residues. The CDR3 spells CASSPPAVAPTAQYF. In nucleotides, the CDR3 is TGTGCCAGCAGCCCCCCAGCGGTAGCCCCTACCGCCCAGTACTTC.

CDR3 sequence reads: CASSQDSSGDDNEQFF. The CDR3 nucleotides read TGTGCCAGCAGCCAAGATTCAAGCGGGGATGACAATGAGCAGTTCTTC. V gene TRBV4-2 combines with J gene TRBJ2-1; 7 nucleotides agree with TRBD2. J gave up 5 bases and V 0 bases, and 7 bases lay outside the gene matches. The CDR3 consists of 16 residues. The germline CDR1 and CDR2 sequences are LGHNA and YNFKEQ.

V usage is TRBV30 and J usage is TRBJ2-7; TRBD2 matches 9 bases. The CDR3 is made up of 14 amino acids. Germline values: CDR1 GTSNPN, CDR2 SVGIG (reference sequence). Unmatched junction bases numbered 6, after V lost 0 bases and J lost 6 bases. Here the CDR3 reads CAWSVSGLAAEQYF. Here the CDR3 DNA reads TGTGCCTGGAGTGTATCGGGACTAGCCGCCGAGCAGTACTTC.

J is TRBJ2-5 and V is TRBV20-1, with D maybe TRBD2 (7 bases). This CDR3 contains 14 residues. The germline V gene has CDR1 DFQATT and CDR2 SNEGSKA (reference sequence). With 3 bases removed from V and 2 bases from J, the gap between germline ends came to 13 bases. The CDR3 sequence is CSASGGHKQETQYF. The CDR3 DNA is TGCAGTGCTAGCGGGGGGCACAAACAAGAGACCCAGTACTTC.

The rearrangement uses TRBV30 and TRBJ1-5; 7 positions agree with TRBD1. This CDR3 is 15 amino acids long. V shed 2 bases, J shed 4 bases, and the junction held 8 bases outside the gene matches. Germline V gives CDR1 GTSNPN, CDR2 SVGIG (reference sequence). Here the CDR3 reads CAWSKAGTANQPQHF. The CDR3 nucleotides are TGTGCCTGGAGTAAGGCCGGGACAGCGAATCAGCCCCAGCATTTT.

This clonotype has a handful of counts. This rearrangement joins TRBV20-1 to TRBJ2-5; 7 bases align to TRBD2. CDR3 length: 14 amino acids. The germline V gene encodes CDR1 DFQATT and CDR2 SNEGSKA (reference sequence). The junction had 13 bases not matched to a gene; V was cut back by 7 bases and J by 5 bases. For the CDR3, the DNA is TGCAGTGTGAGATCGGGGGGTAACTTCGAGACCCAGTACTTC. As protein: CSVRSGGNFETQYF.

CDR3 region: CASSIGGASTEAFF. DNA of the CDR3: TGTGCCAGTAGTATAGGGGGGGCATCAACTGAAGCTTTCTTT. The rearrangement joins TRBV19 to TRBJ1-1; TRBD1 might be the D (6 bases). Germline V gene sequence: CDR1 LNHDA, CDR2 SQIVND (reference sequence). The V gene lost 1 base and the J gene lost 5 bases, with 11 bases spanning the gap. This CDR3 region has 14 residues. Supplemented by reference TRBV19 and TRBJ1-1, the full variable domain reads DGGITQSPKYLFRKEGQNVTLSCEQNLNHDAMYWYRQDPGQGLRLIYYSQIVNDFQKGDIAEGYSVSREKKESFPLTVTSAQKNPTAFYLCASSIGGASTEAFFGQGTRLTVV.

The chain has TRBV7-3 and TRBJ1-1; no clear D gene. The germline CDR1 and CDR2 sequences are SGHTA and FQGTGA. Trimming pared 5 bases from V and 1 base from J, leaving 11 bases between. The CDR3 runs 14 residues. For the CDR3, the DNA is TGTGCCAGCAGCACGAACCCAGGGAACACTGAAGCTTTCTTT. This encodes CASSTNPGNTEAFF.

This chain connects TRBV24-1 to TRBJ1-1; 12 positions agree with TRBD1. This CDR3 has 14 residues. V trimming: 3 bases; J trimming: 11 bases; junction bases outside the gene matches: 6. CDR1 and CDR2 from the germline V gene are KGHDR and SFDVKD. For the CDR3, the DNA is TGTGCCACCAGTGATAGGGGACAGGGGGCGAGGGCTTTCTTT. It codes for CATSDRGQGARAFF.

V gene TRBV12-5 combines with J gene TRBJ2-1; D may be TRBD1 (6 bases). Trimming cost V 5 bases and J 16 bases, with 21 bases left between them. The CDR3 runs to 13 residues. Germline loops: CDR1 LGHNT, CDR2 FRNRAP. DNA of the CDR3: TGTGCTAGTGGTAAGGGTCCAGGGGATCGGCAATTCTTC. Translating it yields CASGKGPGDRQFF. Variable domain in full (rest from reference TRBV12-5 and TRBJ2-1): DARVTQTPRHKVTEMGQEVTMRCQPILGHNTVFWYRQTMMQGLELLAYFRNRAPLDDSGMPKDRFSAEMPDATLATLKIQPSEPRDSAVYFCASGKGPGDRQFFGPGTRLTVL.

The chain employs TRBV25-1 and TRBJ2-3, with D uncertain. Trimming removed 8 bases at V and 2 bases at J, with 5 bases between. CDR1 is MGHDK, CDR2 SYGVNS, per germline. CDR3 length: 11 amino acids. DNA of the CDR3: TGTGCCAGCGCAAACACAGATACGCAGTATTTT. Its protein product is CASANTDTQYF.

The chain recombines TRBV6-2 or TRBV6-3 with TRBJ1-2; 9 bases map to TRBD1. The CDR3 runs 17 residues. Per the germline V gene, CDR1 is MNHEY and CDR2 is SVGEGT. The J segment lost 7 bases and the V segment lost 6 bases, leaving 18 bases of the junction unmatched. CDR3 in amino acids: CASSDGTGMVAGRGYTF. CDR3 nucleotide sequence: TGTGCCAGCAGCGACGGGACAGGGATGGTTGCGGGTCGTGGCTACACCTTC.

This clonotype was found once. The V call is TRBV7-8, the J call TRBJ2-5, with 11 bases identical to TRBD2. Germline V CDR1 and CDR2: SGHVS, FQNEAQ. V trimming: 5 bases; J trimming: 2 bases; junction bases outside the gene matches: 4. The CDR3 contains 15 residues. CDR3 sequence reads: CASSILAGVQETQYF. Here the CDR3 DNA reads TGTGCCAGCAGCATACTAGCGGGGGTTCAAGAGACCCAGTACTTC.

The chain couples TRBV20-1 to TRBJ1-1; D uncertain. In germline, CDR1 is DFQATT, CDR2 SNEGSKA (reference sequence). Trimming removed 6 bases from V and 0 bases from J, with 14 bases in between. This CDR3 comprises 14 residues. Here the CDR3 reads CSAPLGALNTEAFF. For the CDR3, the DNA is TGCAGTGCGCCTCTAGGAGCTTTGAACACTGAAGCTTTCTTT.

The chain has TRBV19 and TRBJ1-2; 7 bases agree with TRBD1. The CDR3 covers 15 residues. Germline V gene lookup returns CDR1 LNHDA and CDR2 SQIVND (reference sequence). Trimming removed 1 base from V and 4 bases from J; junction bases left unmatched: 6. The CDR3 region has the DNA TGTGCCAGTAGTATAGTCCGGGACAGAAGCTATGGCTACACCTTC. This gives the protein CASSIVRDRSYGYTF.

This CDR3 reads CASTRAGRETDTQYF. DNA for the CDR3: TGTGCCAGTACCCGGGCAGGGAGGGAGACAGATACGCAGTATTTT. The chain is built from TRBV19 and TRBJ2-3, with TRBD2 matching over 7 bases. Germline V gene data show CDR1 as LNHDA and CDR2 as SQIVND (reference sequence). The CDR3 sequence is 15 residues long. Trimming cost V 7 bases and J 3 bases; bases outside gene matches: 10.

The DNA of the CDR3 is TGCAGTGCTGGCCGTCCTCAAGGACTAGCGCAAAAAAACATTCAGTACTTC. Its protein is CSAGRPQGLAQKNIQYF. This chain connects TRBV20-1 to TRBJ2-4; TRBD2 aligns across 9 bases. The J segment lost 4 bases and the V segment lost 5 bases, leaving 15 bases of the junction unmatched. The CDR3 is 17 amino acids. Germline values: CDR1 DFQATT, CDR2 SNEGSKA (reference sequence).

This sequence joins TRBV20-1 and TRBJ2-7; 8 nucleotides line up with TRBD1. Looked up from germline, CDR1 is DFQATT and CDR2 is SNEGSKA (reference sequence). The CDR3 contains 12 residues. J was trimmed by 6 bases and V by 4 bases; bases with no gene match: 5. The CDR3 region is CSAKPRGLEQYF. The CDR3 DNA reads TGCAGTGCTAAACCCAGGGGGCTCGAGCAGTACTTC.

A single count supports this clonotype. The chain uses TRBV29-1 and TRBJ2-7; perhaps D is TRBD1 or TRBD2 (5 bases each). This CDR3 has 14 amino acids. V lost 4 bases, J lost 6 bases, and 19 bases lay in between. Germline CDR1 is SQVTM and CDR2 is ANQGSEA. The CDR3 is CSVGREQTDSEQYF. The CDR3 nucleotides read TGCAGCGTTGGCCGGGAACAGACAGACAGCGAGCAGTACTTC.

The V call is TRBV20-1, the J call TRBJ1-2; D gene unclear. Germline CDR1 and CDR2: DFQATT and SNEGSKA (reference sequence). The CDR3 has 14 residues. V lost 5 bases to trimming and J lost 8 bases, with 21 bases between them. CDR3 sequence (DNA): TGCAGTGCTTCTCTGAGTTTAGTCTTGGGCGGCTACACCTTC. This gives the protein CSASLSLVLGGYTF.

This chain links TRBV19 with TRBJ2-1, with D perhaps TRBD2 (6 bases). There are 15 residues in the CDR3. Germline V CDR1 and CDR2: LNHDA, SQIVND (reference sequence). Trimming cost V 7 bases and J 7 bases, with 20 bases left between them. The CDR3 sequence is CASTSNRLVSNEQFF. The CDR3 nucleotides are TGTGCCAGTACCTCAAACCGACTAGTTTCTAATGAGCAGTTCTTC.

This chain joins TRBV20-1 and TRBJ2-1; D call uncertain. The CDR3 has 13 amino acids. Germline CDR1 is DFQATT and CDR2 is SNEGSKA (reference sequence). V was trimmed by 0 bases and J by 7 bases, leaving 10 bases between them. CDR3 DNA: TGCAGTGCTAGAGATCCGGGTTCGAATGAGCAGTTCTTC. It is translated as CSARDPGSNEQFF.

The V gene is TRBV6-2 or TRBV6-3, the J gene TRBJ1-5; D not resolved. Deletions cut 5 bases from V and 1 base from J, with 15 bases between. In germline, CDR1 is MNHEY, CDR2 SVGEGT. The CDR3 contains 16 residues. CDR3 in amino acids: CASSHRASTSNQPQHF. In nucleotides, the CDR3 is TGTGCCAGCAGTCACCGAGCGAGTACCAGCAATCAGCCCCAGCATTTT.

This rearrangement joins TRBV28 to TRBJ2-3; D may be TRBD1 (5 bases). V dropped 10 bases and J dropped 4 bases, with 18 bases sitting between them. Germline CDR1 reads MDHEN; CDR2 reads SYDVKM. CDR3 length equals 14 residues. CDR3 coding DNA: TGTGCCATCAAGGGCCCTCAAGGGGCAGATACGCAGTATTTT. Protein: CAIKGPQGADTQYF.

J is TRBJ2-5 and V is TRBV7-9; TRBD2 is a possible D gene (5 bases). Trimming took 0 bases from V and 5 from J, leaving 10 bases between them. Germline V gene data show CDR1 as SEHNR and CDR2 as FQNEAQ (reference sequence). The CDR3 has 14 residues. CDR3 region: CASSLALASETQYF. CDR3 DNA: TGTGCCAGCAGCTTAGCGCTAGCTAGCGAGACCCAGTACTTC.